This T cell receptor (beta chain) was documented in a study of cytomegalovirus exposure and HLA in healthy donors. Whole-study results and caveats: A later look showed TCR association rates differing by HLA locus, highest for DRB1 and lowest for HLA-C. Researchers catalogued roughly 170 TCR beta chains as cytomegalovirus-associated.

Concerning this clone itself: Its antigen is still unknown.

The CDR3 has 19 residues. J was trimmed by 5 bases and V by 7 bases; bases with no gene match: 19. Germline-derived CDR1 and CDR2 are SGHDN and FVKESK. PCR was performed using 60 Vbeta and 13 Jbeta primers. Sequencing was performed with immunoSEQ multiplex PCR; in TCRdb, only in-frame clones are kept and a portion is missing. The sample yields some 150,000 clones, 80% seen once. The sample consisted of PBMCs. The chain has TRBV14 and TRBJ2-1, with 11 positions matching TRBD2. The sequence was collected from a man between 25 and 39 years old in good health and CMV-seronegative. The chain's CDR3 is CASTPKSPILAGVNNEQFF. The CDR3 region has the DNA TGTGCCAGCACCCCAAAATCCCCCATACTAGCGGGAGTTAACAATGAGCAGTTCTTC.